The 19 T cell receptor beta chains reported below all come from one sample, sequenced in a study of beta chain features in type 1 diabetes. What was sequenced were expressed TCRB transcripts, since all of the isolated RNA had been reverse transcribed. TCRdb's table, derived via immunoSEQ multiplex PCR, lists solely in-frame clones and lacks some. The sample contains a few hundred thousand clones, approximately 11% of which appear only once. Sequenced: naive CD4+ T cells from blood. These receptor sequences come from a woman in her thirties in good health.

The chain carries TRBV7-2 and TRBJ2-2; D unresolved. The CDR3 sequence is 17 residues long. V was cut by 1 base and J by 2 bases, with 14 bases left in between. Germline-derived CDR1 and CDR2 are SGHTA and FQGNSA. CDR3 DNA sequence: TGTGCCAGCAGCTTAGTAGGAGCTCCTTCTAACACCGGGGAGCTGTTTTTT. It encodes CASSLVGAPSNTGELFF.

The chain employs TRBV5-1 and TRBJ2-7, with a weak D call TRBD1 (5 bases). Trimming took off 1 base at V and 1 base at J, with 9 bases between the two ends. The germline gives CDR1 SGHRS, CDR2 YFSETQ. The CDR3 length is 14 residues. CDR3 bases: TGCGCCAGCAGCTTGACACAGGCTTCCTACGAGCAGTACTTC. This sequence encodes CASSLTQASYEQYF. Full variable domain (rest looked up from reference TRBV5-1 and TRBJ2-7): KAGVTQTPRYLIKTRGQQVTLSCSPISGHRSVSWYQQTPGQGLQFLFEYFSETQRNKGNFPGRFSGRQFSNSRSEMNVSTLELGDSALYLCASSLTQASYEQYFGPGTRLTVT.

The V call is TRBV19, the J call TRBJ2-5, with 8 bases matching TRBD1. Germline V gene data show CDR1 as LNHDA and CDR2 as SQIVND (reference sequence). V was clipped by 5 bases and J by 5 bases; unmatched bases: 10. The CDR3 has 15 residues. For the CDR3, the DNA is TGTGCCAGTAGTTTTGGGACAGGTGTGGGGGAGACCCAGTACTTC. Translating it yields CASSFGTGVGETQYF. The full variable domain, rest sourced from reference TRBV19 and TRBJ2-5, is DGGITQSPKYLFRKEGQNVTLSCEQNLNHDAMYWYRQDPGQGLRLIYYSQIVNDFQKGDIAEGYSVSREKKESFPLTVTSAQKNPTAFYLCASSFGTGVGETQYFGPGTRLLVL.

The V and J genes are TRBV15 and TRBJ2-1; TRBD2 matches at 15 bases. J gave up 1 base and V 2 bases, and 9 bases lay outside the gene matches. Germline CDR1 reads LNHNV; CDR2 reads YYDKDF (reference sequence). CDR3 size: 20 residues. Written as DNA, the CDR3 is TGTGCCACCAGCAGACGAGGACTAGCGGGAGGGTTATCGTCCTACAATGAGCAGTTCTTC. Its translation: CATSRRGLAGGLSSYNEQFF.

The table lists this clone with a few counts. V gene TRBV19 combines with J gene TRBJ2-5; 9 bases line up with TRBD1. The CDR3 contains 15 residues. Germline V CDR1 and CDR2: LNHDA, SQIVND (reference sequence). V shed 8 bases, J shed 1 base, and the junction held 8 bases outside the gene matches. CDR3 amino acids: CASPGDRGSQETQYF. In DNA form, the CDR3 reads TGTGCCAGTCCTGGAGACAGGGGGAGCCAAGAGACCCAGTACTTC.

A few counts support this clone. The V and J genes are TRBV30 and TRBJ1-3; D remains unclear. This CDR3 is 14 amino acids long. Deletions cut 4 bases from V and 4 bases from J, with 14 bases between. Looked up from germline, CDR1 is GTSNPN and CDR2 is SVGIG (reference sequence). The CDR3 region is CAWNRGSSGNTIYF. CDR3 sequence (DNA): TGTGCCTGGAACCGGGGATCTTCAGGAAACACCATATATTTT.

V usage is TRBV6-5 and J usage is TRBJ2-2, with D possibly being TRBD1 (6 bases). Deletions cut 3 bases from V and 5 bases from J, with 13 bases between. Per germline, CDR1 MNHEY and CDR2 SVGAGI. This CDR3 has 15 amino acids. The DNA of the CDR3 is TGTGCCAGCAGTTATCCAGGGGCGCGAACCGGGGAGCTGTTTTTT. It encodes CASSYPGARTGELFF.

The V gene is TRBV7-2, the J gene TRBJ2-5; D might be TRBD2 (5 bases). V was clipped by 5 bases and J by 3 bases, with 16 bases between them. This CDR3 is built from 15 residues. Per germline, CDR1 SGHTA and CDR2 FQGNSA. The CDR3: CASSLAGPKEETQYF. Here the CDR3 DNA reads TGTGCCAGCAGCCTCGCGGGTCCGAAAGAAGAGACCCAGTACTTC.

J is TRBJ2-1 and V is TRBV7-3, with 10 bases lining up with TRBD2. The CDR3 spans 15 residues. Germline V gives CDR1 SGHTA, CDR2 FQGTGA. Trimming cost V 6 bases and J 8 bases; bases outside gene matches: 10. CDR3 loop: CASSRALAGFHEQFF. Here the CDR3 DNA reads TGTGCCAGCAGTCGCGCACTAGCGGGATTCCATGAGCAGTTCTTC.

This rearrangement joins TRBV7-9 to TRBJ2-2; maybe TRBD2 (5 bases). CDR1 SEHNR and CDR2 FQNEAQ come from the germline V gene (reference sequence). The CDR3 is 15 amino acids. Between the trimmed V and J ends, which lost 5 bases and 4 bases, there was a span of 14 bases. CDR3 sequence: CASSLSSGFTGELFF. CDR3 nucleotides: TGTGCCAGCAGCCTTAGCAGCGGATTCACCGGGGAGCTGTTTTTT.

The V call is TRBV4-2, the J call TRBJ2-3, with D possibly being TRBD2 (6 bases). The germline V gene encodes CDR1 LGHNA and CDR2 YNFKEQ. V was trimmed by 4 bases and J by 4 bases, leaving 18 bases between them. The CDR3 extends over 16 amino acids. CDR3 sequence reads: CASSPWDLGSPDTQYF. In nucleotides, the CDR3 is TGTGCCAGCAGCCCCTGGGACTTAGGGTCCCCAGATACGCAGTATTTT.

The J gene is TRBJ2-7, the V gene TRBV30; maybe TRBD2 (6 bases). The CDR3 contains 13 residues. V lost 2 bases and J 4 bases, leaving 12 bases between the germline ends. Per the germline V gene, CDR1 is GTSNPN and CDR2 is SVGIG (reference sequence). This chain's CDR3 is CAWSRRGIYEQYF. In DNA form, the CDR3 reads TGTGCCTGGAGTAGGAGGGGTATTTACGAGCAGTACTTC.

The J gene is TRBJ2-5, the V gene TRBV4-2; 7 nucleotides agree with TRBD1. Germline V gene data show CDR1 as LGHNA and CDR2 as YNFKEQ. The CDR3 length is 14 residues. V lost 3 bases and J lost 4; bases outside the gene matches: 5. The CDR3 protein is CASSQGTGVETQYF. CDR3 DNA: TGTGCCAGCAGCCAGGGAACAGGGGTAGAGACCCAGTACTTC.

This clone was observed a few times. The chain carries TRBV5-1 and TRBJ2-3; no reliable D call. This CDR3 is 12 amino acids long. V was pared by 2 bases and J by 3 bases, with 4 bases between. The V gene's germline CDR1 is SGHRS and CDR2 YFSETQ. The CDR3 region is CASSFGTDTQYF. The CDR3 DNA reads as TGCGCCAGCAGCTTCGGGACAGATACGCAGTATTTT.

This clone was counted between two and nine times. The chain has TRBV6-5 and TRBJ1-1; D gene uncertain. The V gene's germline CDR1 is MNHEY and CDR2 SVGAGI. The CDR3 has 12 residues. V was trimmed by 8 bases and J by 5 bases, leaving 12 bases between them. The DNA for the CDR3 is TGTGCCAGCTCGAGCGGGTTAACTGAAGCTTTCTTT. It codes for CASSSGLTEAFF.

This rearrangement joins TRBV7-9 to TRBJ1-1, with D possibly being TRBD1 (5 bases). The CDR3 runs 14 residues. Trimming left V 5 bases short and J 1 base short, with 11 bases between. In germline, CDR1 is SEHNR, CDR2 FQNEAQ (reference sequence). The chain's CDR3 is CASSTPTGNTEAFF. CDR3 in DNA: TGTGCCAGCAGCACCCCAACAGGGAACACTGAAGCTTTCTTT.

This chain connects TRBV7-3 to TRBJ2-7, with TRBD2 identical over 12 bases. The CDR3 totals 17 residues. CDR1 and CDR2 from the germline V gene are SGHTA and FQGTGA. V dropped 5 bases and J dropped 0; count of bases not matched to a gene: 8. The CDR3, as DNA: TGTGCCAGCAGCCCTCGACTAGCGGGGGCCCTCTCCTACGAGCAGTACTTC. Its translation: CASSPRLAGALSYEQYF.

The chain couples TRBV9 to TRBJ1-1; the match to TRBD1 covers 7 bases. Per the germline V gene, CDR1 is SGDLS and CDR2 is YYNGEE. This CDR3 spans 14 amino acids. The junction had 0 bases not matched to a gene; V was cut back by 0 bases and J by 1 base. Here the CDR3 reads CASSVDRGNTEAFF. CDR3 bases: TGTGCCAGCAGCGTAGACAGGGGGAACACTGAAGCTTTCTTT.

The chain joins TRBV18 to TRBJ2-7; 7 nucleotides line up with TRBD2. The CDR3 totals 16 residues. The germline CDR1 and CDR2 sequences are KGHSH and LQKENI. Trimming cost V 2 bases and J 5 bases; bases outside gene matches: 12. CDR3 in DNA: TGTGCCAGCTCACCAGAGGTCGGGGGAGGGCCCCACGAGCAGTACTTC. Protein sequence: CASSPEVGGGPHEQYF.